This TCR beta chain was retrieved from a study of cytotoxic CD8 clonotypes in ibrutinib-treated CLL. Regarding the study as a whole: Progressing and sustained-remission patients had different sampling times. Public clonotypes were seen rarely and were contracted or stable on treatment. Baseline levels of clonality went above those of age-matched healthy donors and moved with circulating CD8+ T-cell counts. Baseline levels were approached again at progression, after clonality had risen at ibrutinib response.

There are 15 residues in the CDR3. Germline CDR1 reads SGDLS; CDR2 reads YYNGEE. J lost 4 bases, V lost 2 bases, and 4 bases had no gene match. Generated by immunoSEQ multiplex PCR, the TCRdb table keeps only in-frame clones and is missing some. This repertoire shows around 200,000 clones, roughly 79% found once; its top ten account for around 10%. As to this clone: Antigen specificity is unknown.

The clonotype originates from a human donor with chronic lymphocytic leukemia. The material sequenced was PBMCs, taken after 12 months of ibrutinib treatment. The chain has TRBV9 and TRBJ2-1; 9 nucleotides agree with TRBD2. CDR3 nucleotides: TGTGCCAGCAGCGTGACTAGCGGAACTTACAATGAGCAGTTCTTC. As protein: CASSVTSGTYNEQFF. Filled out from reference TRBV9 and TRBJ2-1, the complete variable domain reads DSGVTQTPKHLITATGQRVTLRCSPRSGDLSVYWYQQSLDQGLQFLIQYYNGEERAKGNILERFSAQQFPDLHSELNLSSLELGDSALYFCASSVTSGTYNEQFFGPGTRLTVL.